This entry describes one T cell receptor (beta chain). What antigen it recognizes has not been identified. Base qualities are not recorded, but no much larger clone differs from it by a single base. The data originate from a study of T cell responses to AZD1222 COVID-19 vaccine (dated by TCRdb to the early 2020s). Regarding the study in general: TCR sequencing was performed for 230 to 250 trial participants, of whom about 210 were given two doses of AZD1222 and some 25 were given two doses of MenACWY control vaccine. Trial participants were enrolled into age subgroups of 18-55, 56-69 and 70-plus years, which contained about 150, 27 and 61 TCR-sequenced participants, respectively.

The CDR3 regions of human TCRbeta chains were subjected to immunosequencing. The study's processing was this. TCRs in the repertoires were matched against a reference library of SARS-CoV-2-specific TCRs that had been generated with the MIRA antigen-specificity platform. Breadth meant the fraction of unique TCRs that were SARS-CoV-2-associated, whereas depth meant the fraction of total T cells that were SARS-CoV-2-associated. Using the MIRA data, each spike-specific TCR was assigned both to the spike region to which the TCR was reactive and to a CD4 or CD8 class. Log10-transformed breadth and depth values were compared by one-way ANOVA with Sidak's multiple comparisons tests. Drawn from immuneACCESS, this table holds only the in-frame rearrangements with V and J called that TCRdb kept. Clones are partly lost; checked studies trace under half to an unresolved V gene and leave the rest unexplained. The V and J calls and clone size were taken over from that table, and D and trimming were inferred from the DNA. Here the sample has about 110,000 clones; about 90% occur a single time. Less than 10% of the sample rests with the top ten.

The time point label of this sample denotes: about 28 days (+/-7) after the second vaccine dose. AZD1222 recipients whose second dose came at about 4 weeks and those whose second dose came at about 12 weeks were combined into one group, since spike-specific TCR depth and breadth did not differ between the two schedules. Vaccinee samples were obtained from the UK trials COV001 and COV002, which included a single-blind randomized controlled phase 2/3 trial of AZD1222 (ChAdOx1 nCoV-19) in healthy adults. For TCRbeta chain sequencing, PBMC samples were collected from trial participants at day 0 and at day 28 after the second dose. From the cysteine through the phenylalanine, the CDR3 covers 12 amino acids. Left in the record is the CDR3 DNA by itself, 36 bases read in frame from the first base. The trim is 4 bases for V and 8 bases for J, with a gap of 11 bases between the germline ends. CDR1 and CDR2, looked up from the germline V gene, are SQVTM and ANQGSEA.

The full study reports these points: Nearly half of unique spike-specific TCRs reportedly recognized epitopes outside regions mutated in the B.1.351 and B.1.1.7 variants. Conclusions about previously exposed vaccinees are limited because only six or seven AZD1222 recipients were SARS-CoV-2 seropositive at baseline. The 56-69-year group was small, and its depth increase did not reach significance, likely because of low power. Spike-specific TCR breadth and depth rose significantly after two AZD1222 doses compared with day 0 and with MenACWY recipients. Vaccine-associated CD4 TCRs spanned the whole spike protein, with dominant responses in regions 160-218 and 743-854. Because no day 14 peak-response samples were available, the repertoires could be characterized only after the peak T cell response. Participants were mostly white British, with more females than males. The authors suggested clonal diversity may have been underestimated.

Recombination linked TRBV29-1 to TRBJ1-4; no confident D gene assignment can be made. The sequence derives from an adult who received the AZD1222 COVID-19 vaccine. The input for sequencing was peripheral blood, taken 28 days after the second AZD1222 dose. The DNA reads TGCAGCGTTGGTACCGGAAGGGAAAAACTGTTTTTT. It is translated as CSVGTGREKLFF. The entire variable domain, with the stretches around the CDR3 drawn from the reference TRBV29-1 and TRBJ1-4 proteins, is SAVISQKPSRDICQRGTSLTIQCQVDSQVTMMFWYRQQPGQSLTLIATANQGSEATYESGFVIDKFPISRPNLTFSTLTVSNMSPEDSSIYLCSVGTGREKLFFGSGTQLSVL.